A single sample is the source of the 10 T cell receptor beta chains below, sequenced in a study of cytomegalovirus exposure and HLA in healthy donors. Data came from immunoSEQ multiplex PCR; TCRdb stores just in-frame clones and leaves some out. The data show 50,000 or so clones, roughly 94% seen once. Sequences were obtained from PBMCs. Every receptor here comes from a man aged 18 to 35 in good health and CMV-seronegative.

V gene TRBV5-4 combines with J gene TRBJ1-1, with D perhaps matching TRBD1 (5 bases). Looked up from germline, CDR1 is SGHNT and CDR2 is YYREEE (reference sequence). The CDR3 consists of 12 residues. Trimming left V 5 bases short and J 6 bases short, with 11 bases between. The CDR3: CASRTERAEAFF. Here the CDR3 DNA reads TGTGCCAGCAGGACAGAACGGGCTGAAGCTTTCTTT.

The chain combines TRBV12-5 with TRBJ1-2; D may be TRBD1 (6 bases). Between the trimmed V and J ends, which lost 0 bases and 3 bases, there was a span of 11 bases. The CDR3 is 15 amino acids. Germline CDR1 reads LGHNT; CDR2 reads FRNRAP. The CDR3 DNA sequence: TGTGCTAGTGGTTTGGTACAGGCAGGGGACTATGGCTACACCTTC. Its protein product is CASGLVQAGDYGYTF.

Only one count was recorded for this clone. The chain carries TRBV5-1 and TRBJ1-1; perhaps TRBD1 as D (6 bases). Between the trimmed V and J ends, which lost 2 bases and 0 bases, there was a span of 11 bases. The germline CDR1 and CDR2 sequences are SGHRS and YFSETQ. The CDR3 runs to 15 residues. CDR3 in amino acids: CASSFVTGLNTEAFF. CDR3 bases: TGCGCCAGCAGCTTTGTAACAGGGTTGAACACTGAAGCTTTCTTT.

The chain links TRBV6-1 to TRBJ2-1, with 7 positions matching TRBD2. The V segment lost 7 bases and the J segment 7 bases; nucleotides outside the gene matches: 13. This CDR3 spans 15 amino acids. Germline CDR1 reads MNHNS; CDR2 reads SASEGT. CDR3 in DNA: TGTGCCAGCACCGATCGTCTAGCGGCATGGAATGAGCAGTTCTTC. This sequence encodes CASTDRLAAWNEQFF.

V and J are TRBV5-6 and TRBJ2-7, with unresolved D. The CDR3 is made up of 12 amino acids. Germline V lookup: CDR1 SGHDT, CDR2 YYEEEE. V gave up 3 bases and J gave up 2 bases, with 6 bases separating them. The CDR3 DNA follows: TGTGCCAGCAGCTCCGACACCTACGAGCAGTACTTC. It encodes CASSSDTYEQYF.

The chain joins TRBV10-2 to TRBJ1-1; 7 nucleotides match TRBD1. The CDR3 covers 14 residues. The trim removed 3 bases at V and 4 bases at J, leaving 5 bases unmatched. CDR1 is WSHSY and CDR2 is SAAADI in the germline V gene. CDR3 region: CASSDRQGATEAFF. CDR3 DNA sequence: TGCGCCAGCAGTGATAGACAGGGTGCCACTGAAGCTTTCTTT.

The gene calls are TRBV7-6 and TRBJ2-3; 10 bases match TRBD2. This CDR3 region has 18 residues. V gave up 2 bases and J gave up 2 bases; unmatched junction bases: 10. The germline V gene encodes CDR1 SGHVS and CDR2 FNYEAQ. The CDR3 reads CASSLLGGLAAITDTQYF. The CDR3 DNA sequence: TGTGCCAGCAGCTTACTCGGAGGACTAGCGGCGATCACAGATACGCAGTATTTT. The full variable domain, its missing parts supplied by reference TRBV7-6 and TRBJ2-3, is GAGVSQSPRYKVTKRGQDVALRCDPISGHVSLYWYRQALGQGPEFLTYFNYEAQQDKSGLPNDRFSAERPEGSISTLTIQRTEQRDSAMYRCASSLLGGLAAITDTQYFGPGTRLTVL.

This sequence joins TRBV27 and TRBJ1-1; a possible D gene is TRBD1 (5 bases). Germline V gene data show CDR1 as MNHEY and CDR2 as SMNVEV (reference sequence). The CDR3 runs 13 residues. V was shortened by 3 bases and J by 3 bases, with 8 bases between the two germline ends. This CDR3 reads CASSFREDTEAFF. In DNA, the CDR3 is TGTGCCAGCAGTTTCAGGGAGGACACTGAAGCTTTCTTT.

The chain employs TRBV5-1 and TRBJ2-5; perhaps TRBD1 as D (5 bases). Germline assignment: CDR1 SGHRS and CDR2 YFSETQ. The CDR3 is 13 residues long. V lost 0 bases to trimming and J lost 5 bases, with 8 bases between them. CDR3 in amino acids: CASSLEGRETQYF. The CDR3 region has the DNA TGCGCCAGCAGCTTGGAGGGGCGGGAGACCCAGTACTTC.

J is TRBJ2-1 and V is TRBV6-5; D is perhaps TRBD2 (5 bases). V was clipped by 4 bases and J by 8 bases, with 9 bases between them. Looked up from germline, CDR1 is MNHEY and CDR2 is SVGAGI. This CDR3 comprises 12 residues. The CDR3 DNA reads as TGTGCCAGCAGTTCGGGAAGGTATGAGCAGTTCTTC. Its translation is CASSSGRYEQFF.